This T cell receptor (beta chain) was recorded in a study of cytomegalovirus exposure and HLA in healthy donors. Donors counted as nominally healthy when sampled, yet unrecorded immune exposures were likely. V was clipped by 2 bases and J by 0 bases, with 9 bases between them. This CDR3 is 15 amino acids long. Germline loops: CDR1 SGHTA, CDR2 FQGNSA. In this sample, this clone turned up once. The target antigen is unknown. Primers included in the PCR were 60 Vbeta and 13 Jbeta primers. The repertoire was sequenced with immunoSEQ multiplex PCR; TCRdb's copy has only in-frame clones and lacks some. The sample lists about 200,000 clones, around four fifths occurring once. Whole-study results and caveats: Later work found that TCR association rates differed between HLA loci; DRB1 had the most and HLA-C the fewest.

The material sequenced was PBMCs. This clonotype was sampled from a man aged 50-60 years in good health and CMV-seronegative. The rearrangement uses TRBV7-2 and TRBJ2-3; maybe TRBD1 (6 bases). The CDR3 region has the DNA TGTGCCAGCAGCTTAAGGCAGGGGAGCACAGATACGCAGTATTTT. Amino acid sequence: CASSLRQGSTDTQYF.